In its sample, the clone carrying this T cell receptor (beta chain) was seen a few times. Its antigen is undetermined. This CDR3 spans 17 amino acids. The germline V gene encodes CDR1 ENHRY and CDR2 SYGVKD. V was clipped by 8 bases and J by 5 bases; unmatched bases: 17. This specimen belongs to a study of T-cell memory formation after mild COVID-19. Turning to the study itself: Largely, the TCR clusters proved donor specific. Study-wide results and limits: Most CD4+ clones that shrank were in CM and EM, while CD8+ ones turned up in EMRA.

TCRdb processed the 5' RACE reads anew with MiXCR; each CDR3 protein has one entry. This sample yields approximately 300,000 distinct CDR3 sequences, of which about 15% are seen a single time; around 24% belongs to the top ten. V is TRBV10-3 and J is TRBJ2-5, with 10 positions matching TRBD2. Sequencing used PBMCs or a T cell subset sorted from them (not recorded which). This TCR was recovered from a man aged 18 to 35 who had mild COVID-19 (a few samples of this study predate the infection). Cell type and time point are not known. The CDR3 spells CAIARRLAGAIRETQYF. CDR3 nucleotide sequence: TGTGCCATCGCTAGGCGGCTAGCGGGGGCTATCCGGGAGACCCAGTACTTC.